The sequence of this T cell receptor beta chain was determined in a study of blood T cell repertoires in COVID-19. Study at large: COVID-19 samples from acute and convalescent phases originated in the United States, Italy and Spain.

The CDR3 length is 17 residues. V was shortened by 6 bases and J by 2 bases, with 20 bases between the two germline ends. Germline V CDR1 and CDR2: LGHNT, FRNRAP. Sequencing used immunoSEQ multiplex PCR; TCRdb keeps in-frame clones, though not all of them. The sample contains under 85,000 clones, around 83% of which appear only once. Material for sequencing was peripheral blood. This receptor was taken from a man in his forties or fifties with active COVID-19. J is TRBJ2-1 and V is TRBV12-5; D is possibly TRBD2 (6 bases). The CDR3 region is CASGDPPGTGAYNEQFF. CDR3 in DNA: TGTGCTAGTGGCGACCCCCCCGGGACGGGGGCCTACAATGAGCAGTTCTTC.